One TCR beta chain is described in this entry. The sample holds no much larger clone one base away, and base qualities are not on file. TCR cDNA was made using 5'RACE template switching, a step that added a universal primer site and unique molecular identifiers. Priming of cDNA synthesis was performed from both the TCR alpha and TCR beta constant segments. Libraries were amplified in two PCR steps, with sample barcodes and sequencing adapters added in the second step. Sequencing of libraries was performed on Illumina HiSeq 2500 (2x100 bp) or NovaSeq (2x150 bp). Turning to the authors' computational methods: Reads were demultiplexed and collapsed into UMI consensus sequences with MIGEC, and V(D)J alignment was performed with MiXCR. Vaccine-responding clonotypes were defined with edgeR using replicate PBMC samples, requiring FDR below 0.01 and a log2 fold change above 5 up to day 15. Bulk clonotypes were assigned CD4 or CD8 identity according to which sequenced CD4 or CD8 repertoire held them at higher abundance. NS4B-specific clonotypes were defined as those at least 10-fold enriched in dextramer-positive over dextramer-negative fractions; CD4-biased clonotypes were excluded. The public reads were run again by TCRdb, first through fastp at Q25 and then through MiXCR, and only productive beta chains were kept. Duplicate CDR3 protein sequences are folded into a single record with the most common DNA and genes. TCRdb, not the original authors, processed these V and J calls. Counted in this sample were fewer than 100,000 distinct CDR3 sequences; approximately 9% of them appeared once. About 15% of the sample is held by the ten biggest clonotypes.

This sample is part of a study of T cells after yellow fever vaccination (dated by TCRdb to the late 2010s). About the investigation overall: The SMART-Seq v4 Ultra Low Input RNA kit was used to prepare libraries from fractions with low cell numbers. To follow T-cell clones before and after both primary and booster YFV17D yellow fever vaccination, bulk TCR alpha and beta repertoires underwent longitudinal sequencing. Blood samples were taken at several timepoints before and after primary and secondary immunization, and bulk PBMC replicates and cell subsets were isolated. The cohort comprised two healthy male donors, one aged 18 to 30 and one aged 30 to 39 years. Results and caveats for the whole study, not just this receptor: Because the study included only a couple of donors, the extent to which the findings can be generalized is limited. A small share of clonotypes occurred in both CD4 and CD8 compartments, likely arising from convergent recombination. Compared with the primary T-cell response, the secondary T-cell response was weaker but faster, peaking on day 5 rather than day 15. Most clones expanded after primary vaccination were re-detected after the booster (around 96% of CD4 and approximately 89% of CD8), suggesting broad memory maintenance. Computational filtering was required because FACS-sorted repertoires could contain abundant contaminating clonotypes from the bulk population.

What the treatment or condition label conveys for this sample: live attenuated yellow fever vaccine strain. A standard Ficoll-Paque protocol was used to isolate PBMCs from peripheral blood. With anti-CD3 and anti-CD8 staining plus a dextramer loaded with the yellow fever NS4B epitope peptide, the researchers sorted epitope-specific CD8 T cells. TriZol was used to extract RNA from bulk PBMCs, from CD4 and CD8 fractions, and from dextramer-positive and dextramer-negative fractions. Measured from the cysteine to the phenylalanine, the CDR3 is 15 residues long. Only the CDR3 DNA stays, 45 bases, in frame from base 1. Sequences ENHRY (CDR1) and SYGVKD (CDR2) are obtained from the germline V gene. V was cut back by 11 bases and J by 0 bases, leaving a gap of 16 bases between them.

This specimen consisted of CD8+ T cells not binding an NS4B(214-222) dextramer, sorted from PBMCs, obtained more than 14 days after the first yellow fever vaccination. This specimen's cell subset or site label, per the study, means: NS4B epitope dextramer-negative CD8 T cells. The TCR originated in a man aged 18 to 29 who received the YFV17D yellow fever vaccine. The chain was built from TRBV10-3 and TRBJ2-2; tentative D gene TRBD1, with 6 bases matching. The DNA is as follows: TGTGCCCCCAGAGAGGGACACACGAACACCGGGGAGCTGTTTTTT. This encodes CAPREGHTNTGELFF.